This T cell receptor beta chain was sequenced in a study of blood T cell repertoires in COVID-19. Study-wide context: Spain, Italy and the United States supplied samples that represented acute and convalescent COVID-19. PBMCs, B-cell-depleted T cells, or T cells were the source of the cDNA or gDNA that made up the material.

The CDR3 runs 13 residues. From germline, CDR1 is GTSNPN and CDR2 SVGIG (reference sequence). The V segment lost 2 bases and the J segment 8 bases; nucleotides outside the gene matches: 2. In the source study's methods: Researchers report that nucleated cell counts were estimated from reference gene primer amplification. The data were produced by immunoSEQ multiplex PCR, yet TCRdb's version contains in-frame clones alone and is incomplete. That table gives V, J and clone size, and the DNA gave D and trimming. The repertoire includes 100,000 to 150,000 clones, approximately 84% of them detected once, and roughly 15% sits in the top ten.

The receptor comes from a woman aged 80 or over with acute or convalescent COVID-19. The sample comprised peripheral blood. The chain recombines TRBV30 with TRBJ1-4, with 10 nucleotides matching TRBD1. CDR3 sequence reads: CAWSRQGAEKLFF. In DNA form, the CDR3 reads TGTGCCTGGAGTCGACAGGGGGCCGAAAAACTGTTTTTT. Using reference TRBV30 and TRBJ1-4 for the parts outside the CDR3, the full variable domain is SQTIHQWPATLVQPVGSPLSLECTVEGTSNPNLYWYRQAAGRGLQLLFYSVGIGQISSEVPQNLSASRPQDRQFILSSKKLLLSDSGFYLCAWSRQGAEKLFFGSGTQLSVL.